This passage covers 23 T cell receptor beta chains from one sample sequenced in a study of identical twins (dated by TCRdb to about 2016). Preparation of the library involved 5' RACE. Instrument on record: Illumina HiSeq 2000. The public reads were quality trimmed at Q25 with fastp and then assembled into clones with MiXCR by TCRdb, keeping productive beta chains. Records with the same CDR3 protein are collapsed into one entry carrying the most frequent genes and DNA. In this sample the table shows 500,000 to 600,000 distinct CDR3 sequences, about 20% of which occur a single time. Clones ranked in the top ten supply 0.75% to 0.95% of the sample. This same sample was also taken into another study, of T cells expressing NK-cell markers.

Sequencing was performed on CD4+ T cells sorted from blood. Receptors were obtained from a woman younger than 30 in good health.

V and J are TRBV20-1 and TRBJ2-1, with 8 bases aligning to TRBD2. J lost 8 bases, V lost 1 base, and 13 bases had no gene match. Germline-derived CDR1 and CDR2 are DFQATT and SNEGSKA (reference sequence). The CDR3 totals 16 residues. Here the CDR3 reads CSARGQRLANWHEQFF. CDR3 nucleotide sequence: TGCAGTGCTAGAGGGCAGAGACTAGCGAATTGGCATGAGCAGTTCTTC.

The genes are TRBV6-5 and TRBJ2-5; TRBD2 might be the D (6 bases). The CDR3 contains 14 residues. V dropped 2 bases and J dropped 4 bases, with 11 bases sitting between them. The V gene's germline CDR1 is MNHEY and CDR2 SVGAGI. This CDR3 reads CASSYTWRGETQYF. The DNA of the CDR3 is TGTGCCAGCAGTTACACCTGGCGGGGAGAGACCCAGTACTTC.

The chain is built from TRBV5-6 and TRBJ2-3, with D tentatively TRBD1 (5 bases). Germline-derived CDR1 and CDR2 are SGHDT and YYEEEE. The CDR3 loop spans 14 amino acids. The V gene lost 4 bases and the J gene lost 4 bases, with 13 bases spanning the gap. DNA of the CDR3: TGTGCCAGCAGCCCGGACACCCGCGCAGATACGCAGTATTTT. Translation gives CASSPDTRADTQYF. Full variable domain (missing parts from reference TRBV5-6 and TRBJ2-3): DAGVTQSPTHLIKTRGQQVTLRCSPKSGHDTVSWYQQALGQGPQFIFQYYEEEERQRGNFPDRFSGHQFPNYSSELNVNALLLGDSALYLCASSPDTRADTQYFGPGTRLTVL.

This clonotype was seen ten or more times. The V gene is TRBV29-1, the J gene TRBJ1-1, with D tentatively TRBD1 (5 bases). This CDR3 is 12 amino acids long. CDR1 is SQVTM, CDR2 ANQGSEA, per germline. V dropped 6 bases and J dropped 1 base, with 9 bases sitting between them. Here the CDR3 DNA reads TGCAGCGTCCGCGGGGGGAACACTGAAGCTTTCTTT. Translation gives CSVRGGNTEAFF.

This rearrangement joins TRBV15 to TRBJ2-4, with a weak D call TRBD2 (5 bases). Trimming pared 1 base from V and 5 bases from J, leaving 12 bases between. This CDR3 has 15 amino acids. Per germline, CDR1 LNHNV and CDR2 YYDKDF (reference sequence). The CDR3 here is CATSRAGIGENIQYF. Written as DNA, the CDR3 is TGTGCCACCAGCAGAGCGGGTATCGGGGAAAACATTCAGTACTTC.

A few counts support this clonotype. The DNA of the CDR3 is TGTGCCAGCAGTTACGTGAGGGGCCAGGCCTACGAGCAGTACTTC. This codes for CASSYVRGQAYEQYF. The chain couples TRBV6-5 to TRBJ2-7; perhaps D is TRBD1 or TRBD2 (5 bases each). Germline CDR1 reads MNHEY; CDR2 reads SVGAGI. The CDR3 is 15 amino acids. Trimming shortened V by 2 bases and J by 2 bases, and 13 bases separated the two germline ends.

DNA of the CDR3: TGCGCCAGCAGCCCGGACGACAGGGTTAACAATGAGCAGTTCTTC. Translated: CASSPDDRVNNEQFF. V usage is TRBV4-1 and J usage is TRBJ2-1; 7 positions agree with TRBD1. The V gene end was trimmed by 4 bases and the J gene end by 5 bases; junction bases not matched to a gene: 8. From germline, CDR1 is MGHRA and CDR2 YSYEKL. This CDR3 comprises 15 residues.

The rearrangement uses TRBV4-3 and TRBJ2-1; 12 bases are shared with TRBD2. CDR3 length: 18 residues. With V trimmed by 0 bases and J by 3 bases, 6 bases remained unmatched. Germline V gene lookup returns CDR1 LGHNA and CDR2 YSLEER. CDR3 sequence (DNA): TGCGCCAGCAGCCAAGAGGGACTAGCGGGTGGAAGCTACAATGAGCAGTTCTTC. This codes for CASSQEGLAGGSYNEQFF.

J is TRBJ2-5 and V is TRBV5-4, with 14 bases fitting TRBD2. The germline V gene has CDR1 SGHNT and CDR2 YYREEE (reference sequence). The CDR3 runs 16 residues. V lost 0 bases and J lost 3; bases outside the gene matches: 1. CDR3 protein: CASSLGGLAGEETQYF. As DNA, the CDR3 is TGTGCCAGCAGCTTGGGGGGACTAGCGGGGGAAGAGACCCAGTACTTC. The whole variable domain, remainder taken from reference TRBV5-4 and TRBJ2-5, is ETGVTQSPTHLIKTRGQQVTLRCSSQSGHNTVSWYQQALGQGPQFIFQYYREEENGRGNFPPRFSGLQFPNYSSELNVNALELDDSALYLCASSLGGLAGEETQYFGPGTRLLVL.

This clonotype occurred a few times. The rearrangement links TRBV12-3 or TRBV12-4 to TRBJ2-5, with 9 bases aligning to TRBD2. The V segment lost 5 bases and the J segment 3 bases; nucleotides outside the gene matches: 10. This CDR3 spans 16 amino acids. The CDR3 DNA follows: TGTGCCAGCAGTCACGGAATAGCGGGGGTTGAAGAGACCCAGTACTTC. Translated, it gives CASSHGIAGVEETQYF.

The chain joins TRBV2 to TRBJ2-2; D is possibly TRBD2 (6 bases). Germline assignment: CDR1 SNHLY and CDR2 FYNNEI. This CDR3 is 14 amino acids long. Trimming stripped 6 bases from V and 1 base from J, with 9 bases between. The DNA for the CDR3 is TGTGCCAGCAGGGGGGGACGGAACACCGGGGAGCTGTTTTTT. Translating gives CASRGGRNTGELFF.

This clonotype was detected ten times or more. V usage is TRBV29-1 and J usage is TRBJ1-4; 9 bases line up with TRBD1. The CDR3 is 14 residues long. In germline, CDR1 is SQVTM, CDR2 ANQGSEA. V lost 0 bases and J lost 7; bases outside the gene matches: 3. The DNA of the CDR3 is TGCAGCGTTGAAGAAGGGACAGGGAGTGAAAAACTGTTTTTT. Its translation is CSVEEGTGSEKLFF.

V and J are TRBV12-3 or TRBV12-4 and TRBJ1-2; D remains unclear. CDR3 length: 12 residues. Trimming removed 4 bases at V and 6 bases at J, with 9 bases between. The CDR3 coding sequence is TGTGCCAGCAGTTCACGGTGGGATGGCTACACCTTC. Its translation is CASSSRWDGYTF.

The chain couples TRBV5-1 to TRBJ2-1; D not resolved. The CDR3 is 13 amino acids. Germline V lookup: CDR1 SGHRS, CDR2 YFSETQ. The V gene lost 0 bases and the J gene lost 15 bases, with 16 bases spanning the gap. CDR3 region: CASSLGRTPPPFF. As DNA, the CDR3 is TGCGCCAGCAGCTTGGGGCGGACCCCCCCACCGTTCTTC.

A few counts support this clonotype. The chain couples TRBV5-1 to TRBJ2-7, with 7 bases matching TRBD1. Germline V CDR1 and CDR2: SGHRS, YFSETQ. After removal of 5 bases from V and 3 bases from J, the junction contained 8 bases not matched to a gene. This CDR3 comprises 14 residues. As DNA, the CDR3 is TGCGCCAGCAGACCAGGGGGAGAGGTCTACGAGCAGTACTTC. As protein: CASRPGGEVYEQYF.

The V and J genes are TRBV27 and TRBJ2-3; D gene uncertain. Trimming shortened V by 3 bases and J by 6 bases, and 22 bases separated the two germline ends. This CDR3 comprises 17 residues. The V gene's germline CDR1 is MNHEY and CDR2 SMNVEV (reference sequence). The CDR3 nucleotides read TGTGCCAGCAGTTTCCAAGCAGATCCCAGTGGTTGGGATACGCAGTATTTT. Its protein product is CASSFQADPSGWDTQYF.

This clonotype was found many times. Written as DNA, the CDR3 is TGCGCCAGCAGCTTGGGTCCAGGGGCATCATACAATGAGCAGTTCTTC. As protein: CASSLGPGASYNEQFF. The chain is built from TRBV5-1 and TRBJ2-1; tentatively, D is TRBD1 (6 bases). Germline V CDR1 and CDR2: SGHRS, YFSETQ. The ends were cut back, 0 bases at V and 4 bases at J, with 14 bases in the middle. The CDR3 has 16 residues. The full variable domain, its missing parts supplied by reference TRBV5-1 and TRBJ2-1, is KAGVTQTPRYLIKTRGQQVTLSCSPISGHRSVSWYQQTPGQGLQFLFEYFSETQRNKGNFPGRFSGRQFSNSRSEMNVSTLELGDSALYLCASSLGPGASYNEQFFGPGTRLTVL.

This clonotype was detected many times. The chain couples TRBV5-5 to TRBJ1-1; D unresolved. V was pared by 0 bases and J by 3 bases, with 12 bases between. Germline loops: CDR1 SGHKS, CDR2 YYEKEE (reference sequence). The CDR3 has 15 amino acids. As DNA, the CDR3 is TGTGCCAGCAGCTTGGGATGGGAAGGTTACACTGAAGCTTTCTTT. This sequence encodes CASSLGWEGYTEAFF. Full variable domain (remainder filled in from reference TRBV5-5 and TRBJ1-1): DAGVTQSPTHLIKTRGQQVTLRCSPISGHKSVSWYQQVLGQGPQFIFQYYEKEERGRGNFPDRFSARQFPNYSSELNVNALLLGDSALYLCASSLGWEGYTEAFFGQGTRLTVV.

The chain is built from TRBV6-6 and TRBJ1-2; no firm D call. The CDR3 runs to 16 residues. The V end lost 0 bases, the J end lost 0 bases, and 11 bases lay between the germline ends. Germline V CDR1 and CDR2: MNHNY, SVGAGI (reference sequence). CDR3 DNA: TGTGCCAGCAGTTACTCTCCGGGAGCCACTAACTATGGCTACACCTTC. It specifies CASSYSPGATNYGYTF.

In the case of this clonotype: One end of the junction varies from germline; a read error may be responsible. The CDR3 sequence is CASSEGTMRVLF. The CDR3 DNA sequence: TGCGCCAGCAGTGAGGGGACTATGAGGGTTCTCTTC. This chain uses TRBV10-1 with TRBJ2-1, with 7 nucleotides matching TRBD2. CDR1 is WNHNN and CDR2 is SYGVQD in the germline V gene (reference sequence). The CDR3 has 12 residues.

This clonotype showed up just a few times. This sequence joins TRBV20-1 and TRBJ2-1, with D perhaps being TRBD1 or TRBD2 (5 bases each). Trimming removed 5 bases from V and 7 bases from J, with 12 bases in between. Germline CDR1 DFQATT, CDR2 SNEGSKA (reference sequence). The CDR3 extends over 12 amino acids. CDR3: CSAGTTGNEQFF. CDR3 sequence (DNA): TGCAGTGCTGGGACGACGGGGAATGAGCAGTTCTTC.

The sample holds many counts of this clonotype. The J gene is TRBJ2-1, the V gene TRBV12-3 or TRBV12-4; D possibly corresponds to TRBD2 (6 bases). Trimming cost V 5 bases and J 13 bases, with 15 bases left between them. CDR3 size: 12 residues. The CDR3 here is CASSAPLAPQFF. The CDR3 coding sequence is TGTGCCAGCAGTGCCCCACTAGCCCCCCAGTTCTTC.

The chain combines TRBV12-5 with TRBJ2-7; D is uncertain. Germline lookup yields CDR1 LGHNT and CDR2 FRNRAP. This CDR3 has 13 amino acids. The V end was cut by 5 bases, the J end by 0 bases, with 8 bases between. The CDR3 DNA is TGTGCTAGTGGTAACATAGCCTCCTACGAGCAGTACTTC. This translates into CASGNIASYEQYF.